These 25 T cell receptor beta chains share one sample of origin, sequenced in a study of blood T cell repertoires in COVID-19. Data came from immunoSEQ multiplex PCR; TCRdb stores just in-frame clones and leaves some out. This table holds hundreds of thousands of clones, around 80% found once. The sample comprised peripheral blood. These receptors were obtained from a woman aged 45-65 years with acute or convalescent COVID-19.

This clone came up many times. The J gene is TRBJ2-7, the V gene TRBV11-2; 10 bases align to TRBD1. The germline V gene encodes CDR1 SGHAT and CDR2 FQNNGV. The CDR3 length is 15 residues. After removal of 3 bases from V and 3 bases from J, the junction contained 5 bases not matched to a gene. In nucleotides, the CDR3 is TGTGCCAGCAGCTTTGGTAGGGACAGGGGCTACGAGCAGTACTTC. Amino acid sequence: CASSFGRDRGYEQYF.

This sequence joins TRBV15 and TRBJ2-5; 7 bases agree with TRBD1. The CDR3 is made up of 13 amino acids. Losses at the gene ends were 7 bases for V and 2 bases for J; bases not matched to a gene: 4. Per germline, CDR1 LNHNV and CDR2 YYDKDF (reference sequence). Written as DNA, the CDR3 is TGTGCCACCAAGACAGGGTCACAAGAGACCCAGTACTTC. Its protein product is CATKTGSQETQYF.

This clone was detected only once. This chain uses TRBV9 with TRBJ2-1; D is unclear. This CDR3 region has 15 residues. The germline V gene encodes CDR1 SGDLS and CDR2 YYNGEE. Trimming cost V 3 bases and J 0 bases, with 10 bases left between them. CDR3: CASSGDWSSYNEQFF. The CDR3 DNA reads TGTGCCAGCAGCGGAGACTGGAGCTCCTACAATGAGCAGTTCTTC.

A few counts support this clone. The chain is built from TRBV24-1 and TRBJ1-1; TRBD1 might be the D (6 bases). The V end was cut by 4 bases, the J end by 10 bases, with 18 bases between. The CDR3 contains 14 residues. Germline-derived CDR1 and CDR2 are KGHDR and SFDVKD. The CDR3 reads CATSDNKQGRAAFF. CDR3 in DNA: TGTGCCACCAGTGACAATAAACAGGGAAGGGCAGCTTTCTTT.

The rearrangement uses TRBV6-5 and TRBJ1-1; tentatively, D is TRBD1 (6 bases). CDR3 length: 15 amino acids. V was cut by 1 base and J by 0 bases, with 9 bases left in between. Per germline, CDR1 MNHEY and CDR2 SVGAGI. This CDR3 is CASSYLTGMNTEAFF. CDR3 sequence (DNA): TGTGCCAGCAGTTACTTAACAGGGATGAACACTGAAGCTTTCTTT.

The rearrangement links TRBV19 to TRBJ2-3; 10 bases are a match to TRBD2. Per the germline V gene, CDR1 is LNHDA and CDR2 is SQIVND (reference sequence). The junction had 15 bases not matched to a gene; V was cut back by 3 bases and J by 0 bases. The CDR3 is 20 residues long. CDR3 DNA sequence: TGTGCCAGTAGTATTTTGGCTAGCGGGAGCCCACATACTAGCACAGATACGCAGTATTTT. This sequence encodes CASSILASGSPHTSTDTQYF.

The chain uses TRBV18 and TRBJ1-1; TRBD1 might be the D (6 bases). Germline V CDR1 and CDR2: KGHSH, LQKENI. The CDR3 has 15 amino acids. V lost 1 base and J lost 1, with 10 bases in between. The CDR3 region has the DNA TGTGCCAGCTCACCACTCGCAGGGGCGAACACTGAAGCTTTCTTT. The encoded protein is CASSPLAGANTEAFF.

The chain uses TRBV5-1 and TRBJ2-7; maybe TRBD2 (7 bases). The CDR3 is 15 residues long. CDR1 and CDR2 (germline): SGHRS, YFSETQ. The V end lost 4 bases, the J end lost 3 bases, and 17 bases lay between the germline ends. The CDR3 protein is CASSPGGGHNYEQYF. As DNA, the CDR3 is TGCGCCAGCAGCCCGGGCGGGGGCCACAACTACGAGCAGTACTTC.

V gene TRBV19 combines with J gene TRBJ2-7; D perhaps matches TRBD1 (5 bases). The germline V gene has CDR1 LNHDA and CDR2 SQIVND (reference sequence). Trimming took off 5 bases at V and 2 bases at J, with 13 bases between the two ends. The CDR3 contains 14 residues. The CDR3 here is CASSPRTPAYEQYF. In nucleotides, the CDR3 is TGTGCCAGTAGTCCCCGGACACCCGCCTACGAGCAGTACTTC. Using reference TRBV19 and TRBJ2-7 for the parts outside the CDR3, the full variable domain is DGGITQSPKYLFRKEGQNVTLSCEQNLNHDAMYWYRQDPGQGLRLIYYSQIVNDFQKGDIAEGYSVSREKKESFPLTVTSAQKNPTAFYLCASSPRTPAYEQYFGPGTRLTVT.

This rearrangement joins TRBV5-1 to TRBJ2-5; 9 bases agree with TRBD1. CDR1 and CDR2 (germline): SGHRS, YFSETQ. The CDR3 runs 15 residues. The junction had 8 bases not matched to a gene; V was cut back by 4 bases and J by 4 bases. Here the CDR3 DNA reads TGCGCCAGCAGCAAGGGACAGGGAGGTTTAGAGACCCAGTACTTC. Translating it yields CASSKGQGGLETQYF.

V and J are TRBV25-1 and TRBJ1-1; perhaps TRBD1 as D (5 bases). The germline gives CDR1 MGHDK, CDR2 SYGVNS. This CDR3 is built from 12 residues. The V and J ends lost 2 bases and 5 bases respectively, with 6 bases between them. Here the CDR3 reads CASSEGGTEAFF. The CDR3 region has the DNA TGTGCCAGCAGTGAAGGGGGGACTGAAGCTTTCTTT.

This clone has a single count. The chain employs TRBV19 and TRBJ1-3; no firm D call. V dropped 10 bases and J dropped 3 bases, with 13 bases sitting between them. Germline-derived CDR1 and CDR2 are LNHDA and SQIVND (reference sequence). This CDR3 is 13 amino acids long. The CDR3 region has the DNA TGTGCCACCCGGGTCGGGATTGGAAACACCATATATTTT. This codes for CATRVGIGNTIYF.

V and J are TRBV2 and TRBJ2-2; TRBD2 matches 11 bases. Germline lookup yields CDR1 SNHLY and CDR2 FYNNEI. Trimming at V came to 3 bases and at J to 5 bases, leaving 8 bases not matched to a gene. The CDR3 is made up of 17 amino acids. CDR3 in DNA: TGTGCCAGCAGTGATTGGTTAGCGGGAGGGCAAACCGGGGAGCTGTTTTTT. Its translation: CASSDWLAGGQTGELFF. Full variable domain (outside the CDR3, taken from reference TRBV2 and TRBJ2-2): EPEVTQTPSHQVTQMGQEVILRCVPISNHLYFYWYRQILGQKVEFLVSFYNNEISEKSEIFDDQFSVERPDGSNFTLKIRSTKLEDSAMYFCASSDWLAGGQTGELFFGEGSRLTVL.

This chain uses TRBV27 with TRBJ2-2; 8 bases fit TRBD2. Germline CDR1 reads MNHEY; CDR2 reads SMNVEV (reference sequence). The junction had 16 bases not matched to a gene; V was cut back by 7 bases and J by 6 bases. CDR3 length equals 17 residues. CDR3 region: CASMRGAEEFRAGELFF. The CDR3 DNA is TGTGCCAGCATGCGGGGGGCGGAGGAGTTCAGGGCCGGGGAGCTGTTTTTT.

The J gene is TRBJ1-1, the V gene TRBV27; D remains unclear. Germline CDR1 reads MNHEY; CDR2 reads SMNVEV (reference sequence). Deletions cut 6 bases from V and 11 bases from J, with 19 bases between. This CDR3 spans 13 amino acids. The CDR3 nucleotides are TGTGCCAGCAGCGATAACAATCGGAGGGTGGCTTTCTTT. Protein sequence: CASSDNNRRVAFF.

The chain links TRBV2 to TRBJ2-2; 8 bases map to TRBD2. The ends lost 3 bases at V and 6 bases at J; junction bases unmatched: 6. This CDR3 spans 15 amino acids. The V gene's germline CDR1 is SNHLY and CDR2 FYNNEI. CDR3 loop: CASSESGGPAGELFF. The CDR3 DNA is TGTGCCAGCAGTGAGTCGGGAGGGCCCGCCGGGGAGCTGTTTTTT.

The CDR3 region is CASSLKGGSYEQYF. The CDR3 DNA sequence: TGTGCCAGCAGTTTAAAAGGGGGTTCCTACGAGCAGTACTTC. The chain links TRBV27 to TRBJ2-7; TRBD1 is a possible D gene (6 bases). From germline, CDR1 is MNHEY and CDR2 SMNVEV (reference sequence). Trimming shortened V by 2 bases and J by 1 base, and 9 bases separated the two germline ends. The CDR3 length is 14 residues.

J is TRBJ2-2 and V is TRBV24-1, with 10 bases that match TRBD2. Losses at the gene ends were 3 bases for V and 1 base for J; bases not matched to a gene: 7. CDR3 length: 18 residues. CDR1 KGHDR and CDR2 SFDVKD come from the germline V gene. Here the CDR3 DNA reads TGTGCCACCAGTGATGTCGGGGGGACTAGCGTGAACACCGGGGAGCTGTTTTTT. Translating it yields CATSDVGGTSVNTGELFF.

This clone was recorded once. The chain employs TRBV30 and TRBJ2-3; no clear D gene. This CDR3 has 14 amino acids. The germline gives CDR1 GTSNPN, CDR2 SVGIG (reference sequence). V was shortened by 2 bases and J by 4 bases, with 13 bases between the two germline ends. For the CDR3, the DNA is TGTGCCTGGAGTAACTCCTTAACCCCAGATACGCAGTATTTT. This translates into CAWSNSLTPDTQYF.

The CDR3 DNA sequence: TGTGCCAGCAGTGATTCCGGGTGGGCTGAAGCTTTCTTT. Its protein product is CASSDSGWAEAFF. V is TRBV6-1 and J is TRBJ1-1; no clear D gene. This CDR3 contains 13 residues. CDR1 and CDR2 from the germline V gene are MNHNS and SASEGT. Trimming took off 3 bases at V and 6 bases at J, with 11 bases between the two ends.

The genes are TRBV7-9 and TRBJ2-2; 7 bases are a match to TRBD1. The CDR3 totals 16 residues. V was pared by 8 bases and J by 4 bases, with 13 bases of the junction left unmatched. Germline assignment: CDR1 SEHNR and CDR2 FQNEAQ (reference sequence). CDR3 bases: TGTGCCAGCTCCAGGGGGACGACAGGGCCCACCGGGGAGCTGTTTTTT. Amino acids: CASSRGTTGPTGELFF. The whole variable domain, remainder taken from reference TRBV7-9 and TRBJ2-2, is DTGVSQNPRHKITKRGQNVTFRCDPISEHNRLYWYRQTLGQGPEFLTYFQNEAQLEKSRLLSDRFSAERPKGSFSTLEIQRTEQGDSAMYLCASSRGTTGPTGELFFGEGSRLTVL.

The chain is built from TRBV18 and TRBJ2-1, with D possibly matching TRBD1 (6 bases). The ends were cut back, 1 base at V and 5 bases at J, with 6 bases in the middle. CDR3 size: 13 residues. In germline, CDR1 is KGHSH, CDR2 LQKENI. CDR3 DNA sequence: TGTGCCAGCTCACCACGGACAGACAATGAGCAGTTCTTC. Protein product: CASSPRTDNEQFF.

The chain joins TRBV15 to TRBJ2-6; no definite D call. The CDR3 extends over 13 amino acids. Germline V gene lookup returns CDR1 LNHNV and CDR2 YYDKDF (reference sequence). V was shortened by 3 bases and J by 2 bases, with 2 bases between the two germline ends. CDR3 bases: TGTGCCACCAGCAGTACTGGGGCCAACGTCCTGACTTTC. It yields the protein CATSSTGANVLTF.

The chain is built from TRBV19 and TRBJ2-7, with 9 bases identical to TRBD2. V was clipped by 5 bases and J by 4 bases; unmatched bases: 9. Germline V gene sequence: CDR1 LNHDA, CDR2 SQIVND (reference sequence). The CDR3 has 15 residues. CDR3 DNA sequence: TGTGCCAGTAGTTCTATAGCGGGGGAACCTTACGAGCAGTACTTC. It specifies CASSSIAGEPYEQYF.

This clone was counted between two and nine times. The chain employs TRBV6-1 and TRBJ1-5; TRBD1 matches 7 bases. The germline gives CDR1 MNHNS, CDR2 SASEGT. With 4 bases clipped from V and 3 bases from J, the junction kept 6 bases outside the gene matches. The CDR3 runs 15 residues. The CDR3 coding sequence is TGTGCCAGCAGTGGGAGACAGGGAGACAATCAGCCCCAGCATTTT. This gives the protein CASSGRQGDNQPQHF.